This T cell receptor (beta chain) is drawn from a study of cytomegalovirus exposure and HLA in healthy donors. The study, taken as a whole, reports: The classifier reportedly diagnosed cytomegalovirus status with high sensitivity and specificity. Most TCR sequences showed up rarely, but some public TCRs showed up in many donors. Investigators reported some 150 TCR beta chains as tied to cytomegalovirus.

Concerning this clone: Its target is not known.

PCR used 60 Vbeta primers and 13 Jbeta primers. Generated by immunoSEQ multiplex PCR, the TCRdb table keeps only in-frame clones and is missing some. The data hold around 130,000 clones, with about 78% observed a single time. The CDR3 loop spans 17 amino acids. Per germline, CDR1 LGHNA and CDR2 YNFKEQ. Unmatched junction bases numbered 16, after V lost 8 bases and J lost 5 bases. V usage is TRBV4-2 and J usage is TRBJ2-2; 8 nucleotides align to TRBD2. The specimen sequenced was PBMCs. This sequence was found in a human donor in good health. In nucleotides, the CDR3 is TGTGCCAGCGCGATGGGGGAACTTCGGGGGGGGACCGGGGAGCTGTTTTTT. This translates into CASAMGELRGGTGELFF.